This T cell receptor (beta chain) was observed in a study of cytomegalovirus exposure and HLA in healthy donors. The overall study: Findings of an earlier analysis included roughly 110 million unique TCR beta sequences from around 180 million T cells.

With 60 Vbeta and 13 Jbeta primers, the PCR was carried out. Sequencing used immunoSEQ multiplex PCR; TCRdb keeps in-frame clones, though not all of them. The profile covers 55,000 to 65,000 clones, with about 84% appearing a single time and 5.5% to 7% taken by the ten largest. The germline V gene encodes CDR1 SGHTA and CDR2 FQGNSA. The CDR3 contains 12 residues. Between the trimmed V and J ends, which lost 5 bases and 7 bases, there was a span of 11 bases. The sample consisted of PBMCs. The gene calls are TRBV7-2 and TRBJ2-5; maybe TRBD2 (6 bases). The origin of this receptor is a male donor in good health and CMV-seronegative. CDR3 sequence (DNA): TGTGCCAGCAGCCCGGGACTGCTGACCCAGTACTTC. Protein sequence: CASSPGLLTQYF. Based on the CDR3 plus reference TRBV7-2 and TRBJ2-5, the full variable domain is GAGVSQSPSNKVTEKGKDVELRCDPISGHTALYWYRQSLGQGLEFLIYFQGNSAPDKSGLPSDRFSAERTGGSVSTLTIQRTQQEDSAVYLCASSPGLLTQYFGPGTRLLVL.